These 8 T cell receptor beta chains came from one sample sequenced in a study of cytomegalovirus exposure and HLA in healthy donors. PCR amplification relied on 60 Vbeta primers (plus 13 Jbeta primers). TCRdb's table, derived via immunoSEQ multiplex PCR, lists solely in-frame clones and lacks some. The sample lists around 150,000 clones; roughly 72% were seen once. Sample: PBMCs. Receptor source: a woman in her thirties or forties in good health and CMV-seronegative.

In this sample, this clone turned up once. The chain uses TRBV10-3 and TRBJ2-3, with 7 bases matching TRBD1. The V gene's germline CDR1 is ENHRY and CDR2 SYGVKD. The CDR3 totals 16 residues. Trimming removed 7 bases from V and 4 bases from J; junction bases left unmatched: 14. As DNA, the CDR3 is TGTGCCATCAAACCTGGCCCCGGGACAGCTTCAGATACGCAGTATTTT. Its translation is CAIKPGPGTASDTQYF.

The chain carries TRBV2 and TRBJ1-2; D is perhaps TRBD1 (5 bases). Germline loops: CDR1 SNHLY, CDR2 FYNNEI. The CDR3 spans 15 residues. The germline V and J ends were trimmed by 3 bases and 5 bases, with 16 bases remaining between them. CDR3 loop: CASSDFQGPDYGYTF. The CDR3 region has the DNA TGTGCCAGCAGTGATTTCCAGGGTCCGGATTATGGCTACACCTTC.

This rearrangement joins TRBV29-1 to TRBJ1-2; a possible D gene is TRBD1 (5 bases). This CDR3 contains 13 residues. Per the germline V gene, CDR1 is SQVTM and CDR2 is ANQGSEA. V was shortened by 4 bases and J by 6 bases, with 15 bases between the two germline ends. The CDR3 here is CSVVFFRADGYTF. For the CDR3, the DNA is TGCAGCGTTGTGTTTTTCAGGGCGGATGGCTACACCTTC.

The chain has TRBV7-8 and TRBJ2-1; TRBD1 agrees at 11 bases. CDR1 and CDR2 from the germline V gene are SGHVS and FQNEAQ. Trimming removed 7 bases from V and 7 bases from J; junction bases left unmatched: 9. The CDR3 extends over 15 amino acids. The CDR3 DNA is TGTGCCAGCATCCAAAATGGGACAGGGGGAAATGAGCAGTTCTTC. It encodes CASIQNGTGGNEQFF.

This clone appeared a few times. The genes are TRBV5-1 and TRBJ2-3; 10 positions match TRBD2. The CDR3 contains 15 residues. Unmatched junction bases numbered 4, after V lost 4 bases and J lost 2 bases. The germline V gene has CDR1 SGHRS and CDR2 YFSETQ. CDR3 nucleotides: TGCGCCAGCAGCCGAGGGACTAGCGACACAGATACGCAGTATTTT. Protein: CASSRGTSDTDTQYF.

The chain recombines TRBV27 with TRBJ2-5; D gene uncertain. Deletions cut 5 bases from V and 1 base from J, with 8 bases between. This CDR3 has 13 residues. Germline V lookup: CDR1 MNHEY, CDR2 SMNVEV (reference sequence). CDR3 in DNA: TGTGCCAGCAGTAGCCCAAGCCAAGAGACCCAGTACTTC. Translation: CASSSPSQETQYF.

This clone has only a few counts. The rearrangement joins TRBV6-4 to TRBJ2-3; 9 bases line up with TRBD2. CDR1 and CDR2 (germline): MRHNA, SNTAGT. This CDR3 is 17 amino acids long. V shed 0 bases, J shed 1 base, and the junction held 5 bases outside the gene matches. Here the CDR3 DNA reads TGTGCCAGCAGTGACTCCCATAGCGGGAGCGGCACAGATACGCAGTATTTT. Amino acid sequence: CASSDSHSGSGTDTQYF.

The CDR3 bases are TGTGCCAGCAGCTCGTCTACGGGACTACCAATCACAGATACGCAGTATTTT. Protein: CASSSSTGLPITDTQYF. The chain couples TRBV28 to TRBJ2-3, with TRBD2 matching 7 bases. CDR3 length: 17 amino acids. Germline-derived CDR1 and CDR2 are MDHEN and SYDVKM. After removal of 6 bases from V and 2 bases from J, the junction contained 14 bases not matched to a gene.